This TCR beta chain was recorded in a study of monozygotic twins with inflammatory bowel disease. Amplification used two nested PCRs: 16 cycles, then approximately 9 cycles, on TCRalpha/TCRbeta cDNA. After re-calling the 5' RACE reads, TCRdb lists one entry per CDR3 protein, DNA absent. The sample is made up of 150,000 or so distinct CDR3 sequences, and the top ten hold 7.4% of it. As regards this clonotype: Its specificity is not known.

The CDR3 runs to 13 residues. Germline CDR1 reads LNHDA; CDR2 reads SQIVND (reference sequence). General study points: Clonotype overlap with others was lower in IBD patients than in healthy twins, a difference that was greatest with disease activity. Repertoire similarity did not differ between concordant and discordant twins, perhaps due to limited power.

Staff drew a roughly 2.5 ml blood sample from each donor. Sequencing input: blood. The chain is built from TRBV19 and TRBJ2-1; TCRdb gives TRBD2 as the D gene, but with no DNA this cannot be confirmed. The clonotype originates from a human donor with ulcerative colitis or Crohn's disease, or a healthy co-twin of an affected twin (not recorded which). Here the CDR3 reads CASSSGRYNEQFF.